The 21 T cell receptor beta chains in this list originate from one sample, sequenced in a study of OX40 agonist ivuxolimab in advanced cancers. This table comes from immunoSEQ multiplex PCR, and its TCRdb copy is limited to in-frame clones, with some not included. The sample includes tens of thousands of clones, 81% of them seen just once. Material: CD4+ or CD8+ T cells sorted from blood, obtained in a trial of the OX40 agonist ivuxolimab. These TCRs come from an adult with an advanced solid tumor such as melanoma, head and neck, liver or kidney cancer.

The chain recombines TRBV9 with TRBJ1-2, with 8 bases matching TRBD1. The CDR3 totals 16 residues. Germline V CDR1 and CDR2: SGDLS, YYNGEE. V dropped 4 bases and J dropped 4; count of bases not matched to a gene: 12. CDR3 amino acids: CASSSRGTGQSYGYTF. The CDR3 DNA reads as TGTGCCAGCAGCTCCCGAGGGACAGGACAATCCTATGGCTACACCTTC. Full variable domain (missing parts from reference TRBV9 and TRBJ1-2): DSGVTQTPKHLITATGQRVTLRCSPRSGDLSVYWYQQSLDQGLQFLIQYYNGEERAKGNILERFSAQQFPDLHSELNLSSLELGDSALYFCASSSRGTGQSYGYTFGSGTRLTVV.

The V gene is TRBV19, the J gene TRBJ1-2; 7 nucleotides match TRBD1. Per the germline V gene, CDR1 is LNHDA and CDR2 is SQIVND (reference sequence). Trimming removed 5 bases from V and 8 bases from J; junction bases left unmatched: 11. This CDR3 contains 14 residues. The CDR3 here is CASSSQGTIGGYTF. CDR3 sequence (DNA): TGTGCCAGTAGTTCACAGGGGACCATCGGGGGCTACACCTTC.

The genes are TRBV6-1 and TRBJ1-1; D gene uncertain. V dropped 6 bases and J dropped 1 base, with 15 bases sitting between them. CDR3 length equals 15 residues. CDR1 is MNHNS and CDR2 is SASEGT in the germline V gene. CDR3 bases: TGTGCCAGCAGGATGACAATCGAGCCGAACACTGAAGCTTTCTTT. Translation: CASRMTIEPNTEAFF.

This chain links TRBV5-6 with TRBJ2-5; 7 nucleotides align to TRBD2. Germline V gene lookup returns CDR1 SGHDT and CDR2 YYEEEE. This CDR3 region has 14 residues. The V segment lost 7 bases and the J segment 5 bases; nucleotides outside the gene matches: 11. CDR3 DNA: TGTGCCAGCGCGTCCCCCGGGAGGTGGGAGACCCAGTACTTC. It encodes CASASPGRWETQYF.

The DNA for the CDR3 is TGTGCCAGCAGCTCCCTTTCCAGGTCTTATTACGAGCAGTACTTC. Translating it yields CASSSLSRSYYEQYF. This chain links TRBV7-9 with TRBJ2-7; D uncertain. This CDR3 is built from 15 residues. CDR1 is SEHNR and CDR2 is FQNEAQ in the germline V gene (reference sequence). Between the trimmed V and J ends, which lost 4 bases and 4 bases, there was a span of 17 bases.

The chain couples TRBV6-6 to TRBJ2-1; D call uncertain. Trimming shortened V by 0 bases and J by 8 bases, and 11 bases separated the two germline ends. Germline V gene data show CDR1 as MNHNY and CDR2 as SVGAGI (reference sequence). This CDR3 is 14 amino acids long. CDR3 protein: CASSYSGRWDEQFF. As DNA, the CDR3 is TGTGCCAGCAGTTACTCCGGCAGATGGGATGAGCAGTTCTTC.

The J gene is TRBJ2-2, the V gene TRBV27; D remains ambiguous. V was clipped by 2 bases and J by 0 bases, with 7 bases between them. Per the germline V gene, CDR1 is MNHEY and CDR2 is SMNVEV (reference sequence). This CDR3 comprises 15 residues. The CDR3 loop is CASSLQAANTGELFF. The DNA of the CDR3 is TGTGCCAGCAGTTTACAGGCAGCGAACACCGGGGAGCTGTTTTTT.

This sequence joins TRBV28 and TRBJ1-2, with 8 bases matching TRBD1. The germline V gene encodes CDR1 MDHEN and CDR2 SYDVKM. This CDR3 is 14 amino acids long. V was clipped by 3 bases and J by 4 bases; unmatched bases: 4. Here the CDR3 DNA reads TGTGCCAGCAGTTTTCCAGGGGGCGCCTATGGCTACACCTTC. This translates into CASSFPGGAYGYTF.

This clone appeared a single time. The chain joins TRBV14 to TRBJ1-1, with D possibly TRBD1 on 5 matching bases. The germline CDR1 and CDR2 sequences are SGHDN and FVKESK. V was pared by 6 bases and J by 1 base, with 15 bases between. This CDR3 comprises 15 residues. As DNA, the CDR3 is TGTGCCAGCAGAGAAGCAGGGAGGGCGAACACTGAAGCTTTCTTT. This translates into CASREAGRANTEAFF.

The rearrangement uses TRBV7-3 and TRBJ2-3; 14 nucleotides agree with TRBD2. V shed 5 bases and J 3 bases; nucleotides not matched to a gene: 4. The germline gives CDR1 SGHTA, CDR2 FQGTGA. This CDR3 is built from 16 residues. CDR3 in DNA: TGTGCCAGCAGCCCAAGACTAGCGGGAGGGACAGATACGCAGTATTTT. It codes for CASSPRLAGGTDTQYF.

This clone was counted a few times. V gene TRBV7-2 combines with J gene TRBJ2-3; 7 nucleotides line up with TRBD2. This CDR3 is built from 14 residues. Unmatched junction bases numbered 11, after V lost 3 bases and J lost 11 bases. Germline V CDR1 and CDR2: SGHTA, FQGNSA. The CDR3 sequence is CASSFAERGARQYF. CDR3 DNA: TGTGCCAGCAGCTTTGCCGAGCGGGGAGCGAGGCAGTATTTT.

The chain links TRBV5-6 to TRBJ2-1; D might be TRBD2 (6 bases). The CDR3 is 13 amino acids. Trimming stripped 4 bases from V and 9 bases from J, with 14 bases between. In germline, CDR1 is SGHDT, CDR2 YYEEEE. CDR3 nucleotide sequence: TGTGCCAGCAGCAACCGACTAGGTGGTGAGCAGTTCTTC. Amino acids: CASSNRLGGEQFF. Drawing the rest from reference TRBV5-6 and TRBJ2-1, the complete variable domain is DAGVTQSPTHLIKTRGQQVTLRCSPKSGHDTVSWYQQALGQGPQFIFQYYEEEERQRGNFPDRFSGHQFPNYSSELNVNALLLGDSALYLCASSNRLGGEQFFGPGTRLTVL.

The chain links TRBV5-8 to TRBJ2-1; 13 bases are shared with TRBD2. Germline assignment: CDR1 SGHTS and CDR2 YDEGEE. The V gene end was trimmed by 4 bases and the J gene end by 7 bases; junction bases not matched to a gene: 14. The CDR3 sequence is 18 residues long. Here the CDR3 reads CASSRRLGLAGPWNEQFF. The CDR3 bases are TGTGCCAGCAGCCGACGACTGGGACTAGCGGGGCCTTGGAATGAGCAGTTCTTC.

V and J are TRBV29-1 and TRBJ2-7; 8 positions match TRBD1. V lost 8 bases and J lost 7; bases outside the gene matches: 13. Per germline, CDR1 SQVTM and CDR2 ANQGSEA. The CDR3 covers 13 residues. The CDR3 spells CSTILQGAGEQYF. The CDR3 region has the DNA TGCAGCACAATCCTCCAGGGGGCGGGAGAGCAGTACTTC.

The V call is TRBV14, the J call TRBJ2-5; 9 bases are shared with TRBD1. The DNA end is more similar to TRBJ2-7, so the J call may be wrong. CDR3 length equals 16 residues. The germline CDR1 and CDR2 sequences are SGHDN and FVKESK. The CDR3 DNA follows: TGTGCCAGCAGCTTGTTCGGGACAGGGTATTCCTACGAGCAGTACTTC. Its protein product is CASSLFGTGYSYEQYF.

The chain joins TRBV9 to TRBJ2-1; 9 nucleotides align to TRBD2. The CDR3 sequence is 15 residues long. The germline CDR1 and CDR2 sequences are SGDLS and YYNGEE. With 4 bases clipped from V and 5 bases from J, the junction kept 7 bases outside the gene matches. CDR3 protein: CASSSGLAWDNEQFF. CDR3 DNA sequence: TGTGCCAGCAGCTCTGGACTAGCGTGGGACAATGAGCAGTTCTTC.

The chain uses TRBV28 and TRBJ1-5; D gene unclear. The ends were cut back, 3 bases at V and 7 bases at J, with 13 bases in the middle. CDR3 size: 14 residues. In germline, CDR1 is MDHEN, CDR2 SYDVKM. This CDR3 is CASSLGGLRQPQHF. DNA for the CDR3: TGTGCCAGCAGTTTGGGAGGGTTGCGGCAGCCCCAGCATTTT.

The V call is TRBV29-1, the J call TRBJ2-5, with D perhaps matching TRBD1 (5 bases). The V gene's germline CDR1 is SQVTM and CDR2 ANQGSEA. With 5 bases removed from V and 1 base from J, the gap between germline ends came to 11 bases. The CDR3 has 13 residues. The CDR3 is CSVPRVTQETQYF. The DNA of the CDR3 is TGCAGCGTTCCCAGGGTGACCCAAGAGACCCAGTACTTC.

The rearrangement joins TRBV6-4 to TRBJ2-6; D ambiguous. The CDR3 totals 15 residues. Trimming stripped 9 bases from V and 0 bases from J, with 12 bases between. CDR1 MRHNA and CDR2 SNTAGT come from the germline V gene. This CDR3 reads CARGNSLSGANVLTF. CDR3 in DNA: TGTGCCAGAGGGAACAGCCTCTCTGGGGCCAACGTCCTGACTTTC.

The rearrangement links TRBV11-2 to TRBJ1-2; D is perhaps TRBD1 (6 bases). The CDR3 runs to 13 residues. The germline V gene has CDR1 SGHAT and CDR2 FQNNGV. V was clipped by 1 base and J by 8 bases, with 11 bases between them. The CDR3 DNA reads as TGTGCCAGCAGCTTAGCGGGGGCGCGCGGCTACACCTTC. It yields the protein CASSLAGARGYTF. Complete variable domain (other parts from reference TRBV11-2 and TRBJ1-2): EAGVAQSPRYKIIEKRQSVAFWCNPISGHATLYWYQQILGQGPKLLIQFQNNGVVDDSQLPKDRFSAERLKGVDSTLKIQPAKLEDSAVYLCASSLAGARGYTFGSGTRLTVV.

The chain couples TRBV11-2 to TRBJ2-5; 8 bases agree with TRBD2. Germline V lookup: CDR1 SGHAT, CDR2 FQNNGV. Trimming cost V 5 bases and J 5 bases; bases outside gene matches: 7. The CDR3 has 14 residues. The CDR3 DNA reads as TGTGCCAGCAGCCTCCAAGGCGGGAGGGAGACCCAGTACTTC. It codes for CASSLQGGRETQYF. Together with reference TRBV11-2 and TRBJ2-5, the CDR3 gives the full variable domain: EAGVAQSPRYKIIEKRQSVAFWCNPISGHATLYWYQQILGQGPKLLIQFQNNGVVDDSQLPKDRFSAERLKGVDSTLKIQPAKLEDSAVYLCASSLQGGRETQYFGPGTRLLVL.